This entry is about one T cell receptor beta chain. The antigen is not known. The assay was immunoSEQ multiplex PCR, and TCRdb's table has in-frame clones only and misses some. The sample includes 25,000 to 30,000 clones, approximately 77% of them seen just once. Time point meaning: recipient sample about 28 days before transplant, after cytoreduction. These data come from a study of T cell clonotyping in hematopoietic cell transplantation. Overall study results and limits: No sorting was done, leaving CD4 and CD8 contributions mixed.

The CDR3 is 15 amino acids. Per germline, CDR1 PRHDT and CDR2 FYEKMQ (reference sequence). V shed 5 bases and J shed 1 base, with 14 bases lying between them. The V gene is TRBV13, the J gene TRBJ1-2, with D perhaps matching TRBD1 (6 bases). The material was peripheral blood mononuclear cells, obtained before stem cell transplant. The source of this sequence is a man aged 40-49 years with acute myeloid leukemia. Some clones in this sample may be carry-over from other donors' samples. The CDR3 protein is CASSPQGTYNYGYTF. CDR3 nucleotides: TGTGCCAGCAGCCCGCAGGGGACGTATAACTATGGCTACACCTTC. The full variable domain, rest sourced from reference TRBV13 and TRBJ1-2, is AAGVIQSPRHLIKEKRETATLKCYPIPRHDTVYWYQQGPGQDPQFLISFYEKMQSDKGSIPDRFSAQQFSDYHSELNMSSLELGDSALYFCASSPQGTYNYGYTFGSGTRLTVV.